A single sample is the source of the 7 T cell receptor beta chains below, sequenced in a study of neurological immune-mediated disorders. TCRdb recomputed calls from the 5' RACE reads with MiXCR, one row per CDR3 protein. This sample has tens of thousands of distinct CDR3 sequences, with 2% to 3% found just once. The sample consisted of PBMCs. All receptors derive from a man aged 45-65 years with multiple sclerosis.

This clonotype was counted many times. A read error may produce the germline difference seen at one junction end. The chain recombines TRBV10-2 with TRBJ1-5, with 7 bases lining up with TRBD1. CDR1 WSHSY and CDR2 SAAADI come from the germline V gene. This CDR3 comprises 13 residues. CDR3 loop: CASSPGQNQPQNF. CDR3 coding DNA: TGCGCCAGCAGTCCGGGACAGAATCAGCCCCAGAATTTT.

This clonotype was picked up many times. The V and J genes are TRBV3-1 and TRBJ1-2, with unresolved D. The CDR3 sequence is 13 residues long. Germline V lookup: CDR1 LGHDT, CDR2 YNNKEL (reference sequence). Trimming shortened V by 0 bases and J by 4 bases, and 6 bases separated the two germline ends. This CDR3 is CASSQEPLYGYTF. The CDR3, as DNA: TGTGCCAGCAGCCAAGAGCCACTCTATGGCTACACCTTC.

By sample share, this clonotype is medium-sized. V usage is TRBV20-1 and J usage is TRBJ1-5, with D hard to call. The CDR3 is made up of 13 amino acids. CDR1 is DFQATT, CDR2 SNEGSKA, per germline (reference sequence). The ends were cut back, 3 bases at V and 2 bases at J, with 8 bases in the middle. The CDR3 nucleotides read TGCAGTGCTAGGAAGGGAGGCAATCAGCCCCAGCATTTT. Encoded protein: CSARKGGNQPQHF.

This clonotype was observed at least ten times. The V and J genes are TRBV5-1 and TRBJ1-6; the match to TRBD1 covers 7 bases. J was trimmed by 9 bases and V by 0 bases; bases with no gene match: 6. Germline CDR1 reads SGHRS; CDR2 reads YFSETQ. This CDR3 has 15 residues. In DNA, the CDR3 is TGCGCCAGCAGCTTGGTTACAGGGGTAGGTTCACCCCTCCACTTT. Encoded protein: CASSLVTGVGSPLHF.

This clonotype was observed at least ten times. The chain combines TRBV27 with TRBJ2-7; D might be TRBD2 (6 bases). The ends were cut back, 6 bases at V and 2 bases at J, with 14 bases in the middle. CDR1 and CDR2 (germline): MNHEY, SMNVEV (reference sequence). The CDR3 consists of 14 residues. The CDR3 sequence is CASRGLARTYEQYF. In DNA, the CDR3 is TGTGCCAGCAGGGGGCTAGCGAGGACCTACGAGCAGTACTTC.

This clonotype was seen many times. The V call is TRBV5-5, the J call TRBJ1-6; 7 bases match TRBD1. J gave up 6 bases and V 4 bases, and 4 bases lay outside the gene matches. This CDR3 is 14 amino acids long. CDR1 is SGHKS and CDR2 is YYEKEE in the germline V gene (reference sequence). This CDR3 reads CASSPGTANSPLHF. The CDR3 DNA sequence: TGTGCCAGCAGCCCCGGGACAGCTAATTCACCCCTCCACTTT.

This clonotype was observed many times. V is TRBV5-1 and J is TRBJ2-5; D is perhaps TRBD2 (5 bases). V lost 4 bases and J 1 base, leaving 17 bases between the germline ends. Germline values: CDR1 SGHRS, CDR2 YFSETQ. This CDR3 has 16 amino acids. In DNA, the CDR3 is TGCGCCAGCAGCCGTCGGCCGGCGGAGGTCCAAGAGACCCAGTACTTC. Translating it yields CASSRRPAEVQETQYF.